The entry below gives a single T cell receptor beta chain sequence along with its context. The antigen is unknown. Germline V CDR1 and CDR2: SQVTM, ANQGSEA. CDR3 length equals 13 residues. V dropped 8 bases and J dropped 1 base, with 14 bases sitting between them. The sample comes from a study of vaccination and CD4 T cells after COVID-19. Whole-study findings and limits: Among convalescent patients, a median about 84% of reactive clones emerged only after vaccination.

As to treatment: approximately nine-day PBMC culture with coronavirus spike peptide pools or control peptides (ViraFEST assay). Pre-COVID-19 pandemic sampling (2011-2018) yielded the unexposed donor's CD4+ T cells. Peptide pool stimulation in ViraFEST expanded antigen-specific T cells, whose TCRs were then sequenced. Cultured CD4+ T-cell DNA underwent Oncomine TCR Beta short-read sequencing. Someone extracted genomic DNA from cultured CD4+ T cells. TCRdb used MiXCR to reprocess the PCR reads, holding one entry per CDR3 protein. The table lists over 8,500 distinct CDR3 sequences, around 30% of them singletons.

The source is a human donor in good health. The sequencing input was CD4+ T cells from blood, cultured in vitro. V and J are TRBV29-1 and TRBJ1-1; D might be TRBD1 (5 bases). In DNA form, the CDR3 reads TGCAGCTCAGCGGAGGGGACGAACACTGAAGCTTTCTTT. Its protein product is CSSAEGTNTEAFF. The variable domain in full, completed from reference TRBV29-1 and TRBJ1-1, reads SAVISQKPSRDICQRGTSLTIQCQVDSQVTMMFWYRQQPGQSLTLIATANQGSEATYESGFVIDKFPISRPNLTFSTLTVSNMSPEDSSIYLCSSAEGTNTEAFFGQGTRLTVV.